The source of this T cell receptor (beta chain) is a study of blood T cell repertoires in COVID-19. Under the authors' procedure: Reference gene primer amplification gave estimated nucleated cell counts. Clones were sequenced by immunoSEQ multiplex PCR, and TCRdb holds only the in-frame ones, with some missing. V, J and clone size are those of that table, while D and trimming were read from the DNA. The table lists 55,000 to 80,000 clones, roughly nine tenths of them singletons. V lost 0 bases to trimming and J lost 7 bases; unmatched junction nucleotides: 11. Per germline, CDR1 SQVTM and CDR2 ANQGSEA. The CDR3 is 15 residues long.

The rearrangement links TRBV29-1 to TRBJ1-2; 7 positions match TRBD1. The sequence was obtained from an older man with acute or convalescent COVID-19. Sequenced: peripheral blood. The CDR3 region is CSVEEPDRVISGYTF. DNA for the CDR3: TGCAGCGTTGAAGAACCCGACAGGGTGATTAGTGGCTACACCTTC.